A single sample is the source of the 6 T cell receptor beta chains below, sequenced in a study of cytomegalovirus exposure and HLA in healthy donors. Assay: immunoSEQ multiplex PCR; the TCRdb copy retains only in-frame clones and omits some. The table has about 200,000 clones, over 80% seen once; the top ten hold 4.5% to 6%. The specimen sequenced was PBMCs. The receptor source for this set is a woman between 18 and 29 years old in good health and CMV-seronegative.

The gene calls are TRBV6-5 and TRBJ1-1; no reliable D call. CDR1 is MNHEY, CDR2 SVGAGI, per germline. Trimming shortened V by 7 bases and J by 1 base, and 13 bases separated the two germline ends. The CDR3 has 14 amino acids. CDR3 loop: CASTGPGANTEAFF. The CDR3 region has the DNA TGTGCCAGCACCGGCCCAGGAGCGAACACTGAAGCTTTCTTT.

The rearrangement links TRBV28 to TRBJ1-1; D is possibly TRBD1 (6 bases). CDR3 length: 13 residues. The V end was cut by 5 bases, the J end by 3 bases, with 10 bases between. The V gene's germline CDR1 is MDHEN and CDR2 SYDVKM. The DNA of the CDR3 is TGTGCCAGCAGTCTACGACAGGACACTGAAGCTTTCTTT. This encodes CASSLRQDTEAFF.

The chain employs TRBV2 and TRBJ2-3, with D perhaps assigned TRBD1 or TRBD2 (5 bases each). The CDR3 covers 15 residues. V dropped 6 bases and J dropped 2 bases, with 15 bases sitting between them. The germline CDR1 and CDR2 sequences are SNHLY and FYNNEI. The CDR3 loop is CASSWAGTNTDTQYF. CDR3 nucleotide sequence: TGTGCCAGCAGCTGGGCAGGGACCAACACAGATACGCAGTATTTT.

V is TRBV18 and J is TRBJ1-4; possibly TRBD1 for D (6 bases). The CDR3 is 13 amino acids. From germline, CDR1 is KGHSH and CDR2 LQKENI. V lost 8 bases, J lost 5 bases, and 12 bases lay in between. The CDR3 sequence: CASVQGLNEKLFF. CDR3 in DNA: TGTGCCAGCGTACAGGGATTGAATGAAAAACTGTTTTTT.

A single count supports this clone. V and J are TRBV11-2 and TRBJ1-4; the D gene is possibly TRBD1 (6 bases). Trimming removed 7 bases at V and 4 bases at J, with 22 bases between. From germline, CDR1 is SGHAT and CDR2 FQNNGV. The CDR3 loop spans 17 amino acids. The DNA of the CDR3 is TGTGCCAGCACCTCCCCCCCCAACAGGGTTAGTAATGAAAAACTGTTTTTT. Its translation is CASTSPPNRVSNEKLFF.

V gene TRBV2 combines with J gene TRBJ1-4; 7 positions match TRBD1. The CDR3 loop spans 15 amino acids. With 5 bases clipped from V and 1 base from J, the junction kept 4 bases outside the gene matches. Germline V gene sequence: CDR1 SNHLY, CDR2 FYNNEI. The CDR3 protein is CASSLNRGTNEKLFF. As DNA, the CDR3 is TGTGCCAGCAGTCTCAACAGGGGAACTAATGAAAAACTGTTTTTT.